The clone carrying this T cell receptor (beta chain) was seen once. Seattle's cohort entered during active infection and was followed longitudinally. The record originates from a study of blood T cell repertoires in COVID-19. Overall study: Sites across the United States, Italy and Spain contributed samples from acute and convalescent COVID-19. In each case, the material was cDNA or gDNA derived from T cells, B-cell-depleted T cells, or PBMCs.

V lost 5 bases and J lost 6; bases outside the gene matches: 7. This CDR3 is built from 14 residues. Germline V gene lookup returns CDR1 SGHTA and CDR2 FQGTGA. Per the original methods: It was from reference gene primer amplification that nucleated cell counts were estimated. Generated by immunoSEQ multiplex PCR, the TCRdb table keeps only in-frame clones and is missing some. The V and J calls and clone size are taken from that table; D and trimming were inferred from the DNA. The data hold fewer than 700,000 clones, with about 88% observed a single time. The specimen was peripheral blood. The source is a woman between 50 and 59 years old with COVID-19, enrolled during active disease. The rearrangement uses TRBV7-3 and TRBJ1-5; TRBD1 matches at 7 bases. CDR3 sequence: CASSLRQGGQPQHF. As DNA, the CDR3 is TGTGCCAGCAGCCTCCGACAGGGAGGTCAGCCCCAGCATTTT.